The next 15 T cell receptor beta chains were all read from a single sample in a study of blood T cells in healthy people across ages. Combining a sample-barcoded 5' primer with a J-beta primer mix, a second PCR ran for about 7 to 11 cycles. From the 5' RACE reads, TCRdb called clonotypes with MiXCR, one entry per CDR3 protein. The sample carries some 940,000 distinct CDR3 sequences, just under 30% recorded once. This sample also appeared in a second study, on T cells of mothers and their children.

The sample comprised blood. These TCRs come from a woman aged 40 to 50 in good health.

The chain employs TRBV20-1 and TRBJ2-3; D is unclear. V lost 0 bases and J 6 bases, leaving 13 bases between the germline ends. The CDR3 contains 14 residues. From germline, CDR1 is DFQATT and CDR2 SNEGSKA (reference sequence). For the CDR3, the DNA is TGCAGTGCTAGAGATCGAAGTCAAAGGGATACGCAGTATTTT. Its translation is CSARDRSQRDTQYF.

The chain joins TRBV6-2 or TRBV6-3 to TRBJ2-1; TRBD2 might be the D (5 bases). This CDR3 spans 13 amino acids. CDR1 and CDR2 from the germline V gene are MNHEY and SVGEGT. Trimming stripped 6 bases from V and 8 bases from J, with 14 bases between. The DNA of the CDR3 is TGTGCCAGCAGCCTTTCTAGCATCGATGAGCAGTTCTTC. Translating it yields CASSLSSIDEQFF.

Many counts were recorded for this clonotype. J is TRBJ2-7 and V is TRBV20-1; 11 nucleotides match TRBD2. The V gene end was trimmed by 0 bases and the J gene end by 1 base; junction bases not matched to a gene: 11. Germline CDR1 DFQATT, CDR2 SNEGSKA (reference sequence). The CDR3 is 18 residues long. Here the CDR3 reads CSARDYPSSGGWSYEQYF. The CDR3 DNA sequence: TGCAGTGCTAGAGACTACCCCTCTAGCGGGGGGTGGTCCTACGAGCAGTACTTC.

This clonotype was seen repeatedly, ten times or more. The chain uses TRBV4-1 and TRBJ2-6, with D hard to call. V was clipped by 4 bases and J by 1 base, with 8 bases between them. The V gene's germline CDR1 is MGHRA and CDR2 YSYEKL. The CDR3 has 15 amino acids. CDR3 coding DNA: TGCGCCAGCAGCCTGCAATTTTCTGGGGCCAACGTCCTGACTTTC. Translating it yields CASSLQFSGANVLTF.

The chain links TRBV5-1 to TRBJ2-1; D ambiguous. V was clipped by 4 bases and J by 2 bases, with 16 bases between them. Germline CDR1 and CDR2: SGHRS and YFSETQ. This CDR3 has 16 amino acids. The CDR3 is CASSGSFPNPYNEQFF. Here the CDR3 DNA reads TGCGCCAGCAGCGGCAGTTTTCCGAACCCCTACAATGAGCAGTTCTTC.

This clonotype was counted a few times. The V gene is TRBV28, the J gene TRBJ2-3; 9 nucleotides agree with TRBD2. This CDR3 spans 13 amino acids. V dropped 6 bases and J dropped 6; count of bases not matched to a gene: 4. CDR1 MDHEN and CDR2 SYDVKM come from the germline V gene. The CDR3 region has the DNA TGTGCCAGCAGGCGGGGGGGCGGGGATACGCAGTATTTT. Translated: CASRRGGGDTQYF. The whole variable domain, filled in from reference TRBV28 and TRBJ2-3, reads DVKVTQSSRYLVKRTGEKVFLECVQDMDHENMFWYRQDPGLGLRLIYFSYDVKMKEKGDIPEGYSVSREKKERFSLILESASTNQTSMYLCASRRGGGDTQYFGPGTRLTVL.

The table lists this clonotype with a few counts. The chain couples TRBV27 to TRBJ2-7; the D is unclear. This CDR3 comprises 12 residues. From germline, CDR1 is MNHEY and CDR2 SMNVEV (reference sequence). V was trimmed by 5 bases and J by 4 bases, leaving 9 bases between them. The CDR3 reads CASSGWGYEQYF. Here the CDR3 DNA reads TGTGCCAGCAGTGGATGGGGTTACGAGCAGTACTTC.

In this sample, this clonotype turned up many times. The rearrangement uses TRBV28 and TRBJ1-5; possible D gene TRBD1, 5 bases. This CDR3 region has 13 residues. Germline CDR1 is MDHEN and CDR2 is SYDVKM. Trimming shortened V by 11 bases and J by 6 bases, and 17 bases separated the two germline ends. The CDR3 nucleotides read TGTGCCGAGGGGCACCAGCGGGGTCAGCCCCAGCATTTT. Protein sequence: CAEGHQRGQPQHF. The whole variable domain, remainder taken from reference TRBV28 and TRBJ1-5, is DVKVTQSSRYLVKRTGEKVFLECVQDMDHENMFWYRQDPGLGLRLIYFSYDVKMKEKGDIPEGYSVSREKKERFSLILESASTNQTSMYLCAEGHQRGQPQHFGDGTRLSIL.

This chain links TRBV4-2 with TRBJ2-1; D could derive from TRBD1 or TRBD2 (6 bases each). The germline V gene has CDR1 LGHNA and CDR2 YNFKEQ. V was trimmed by 4 bases and J by 7 bases, leaving 14 bases between them. This CDR3 comprises 14 residues. CDR3 sequence reads: CASSPPGALNEQFF. In DNA form, the CDR3 reads TGTGCCAGCAGCCCCCCGGGGGCCTTAAATGAGCAGTTCTTC.

For this clonotype: This may stem from a read error, because a much larger clone lies one nucleotide away. For the CDR3, the DNA is TGTGCCAGCAGTTTAGCGTACGACCTAGGCAGACAAGAGACCCAGTACTTC. Protein sequence: CASSLAYDLGRQETQYF. This chain links TRBV12-3 or TRBV12-4 with TRBJ2-4; D not certain. The end of the DNA aligns better with TRBJ2-5, so the J call may be wrong. The CDR3 contains 17 residues.

This chain joins TRBV7-2 and TRBJ2-7, with 7 bases aligning to TRBD1. In germline, CDR1 is SGHTA, CDR2 FQGNSA. The CDR3 runs to 17 residues. Unmatched junction bases numbered 12, after V lost 4 bases and J lost 0 bases. The CDR3 nucleotides are TGTGCCAGCAGCTCAGACGTGTTGCAGGGGGTCTCCTACGAGCAGTACTTC. This gives the protein CASSSDVLQGVSYEQYF.

This rearrangement joins TRBV25-1 to TRBJ2-7, with D unclear. This CDR3 has 14 amino acids. Germline V gene sequence: CDR1 MGHDK, CDR2 SYGVNS. V was clipped by 6 bases and J by 6 bases, with 18 bases between them. In nucleotides, the CDR3 is TGTGCCAGCAGCCCCTCGGTAGGGCCCGTCGAGCAGTACTTC. It is translated as CASSPSVGPVEQYF.

At least ten counts were recorded for this clonotype. V usage is TRBV6-5 and J usage is TRBJ2-4; no reliable D call. The germline gives CDR1 MNHEY, CDR2 SVGAGI. The CDR3 runs to 12 residues. The V end lost 4 bases, the J end lost 6 bases, and 7 bases lay between the germline ends. CDR3 sequence: CASSSRRNIQYF. CDR3 DNA: TGTGCCAGCAGTTCCCGCAGAAACATTCAGTACTTC.

Only a few counts were recorded for this clonotype. With a much larger clone just one base away, this may be a read error. The chain joins TRBV7-2 to TRBJ1-5; the D gene is possibly TRBD1 (5 bases). V was cut by 5 bases and J by 4 bases, with 9 bases left in between. The CDR3 totals 13 residues. CDR1 is SGHTA and CDR2 is FQGNSA in the germline V gene. CDR3 nucleotide sequence: TGTGCCAGCAGCCGGGACGGGAATCAGCCCCAGCATTTT. Its translation: CASSRDGNQPQHF.

The chain uses TRBV7-2 and TRBJ1-5; D ambiguous. Looked up from germline, CDR1 is SGHTA and CDR2 is FQGNSA. The germline V and J ends were trimmed by 4 bases and 0 bases, with 7 bases remaining between them. This CDR3 is built from 14 residues. The CDR3 DNA reads as TGTGCCAGCAGCTCTCAATATAGCAATCAGCCCCAGCATTTT. Translated, it gives CASSSQYSNQPQHF. Together with reference TRBV7-2 and TRBJ1-5, the CDR3 gives the full variable domain: GAGVSQSPSNKVTEKGKDVELRCDPISGHTALYWYRQSLGQGLEFLIYFQGNSAPDKSGLPSDRFSAERTGGSVSTLTIQRTQQEDSAVYLCASSSQYSNQPQHFGDGTRLSIL.